These 27 T cell receptor beta chains came from one sample sequenced in a study of cytomegalovirus exposure and HLA in healthy donors. A multiplex PCR was run with 60 Vbeta primers and 13 Jbeta primers. Some clones are missing from TCRdb's copy, which holds only in-frame ones; the method was immunoSEQ multiplex PCR. The table has about 200,000 clones, about 12% seen once. Sequenced input: PBMCs. The receptors derive from a man aged 45-65 years in good health and CMV-seropositive.

This clone was found a few times. The J gene is TRBJ2-3, the V gene TRBV18, with 7 bases matching TRBD1. In germline, CDR1 is KGHSH, CDR2 LQKENI. V dropped 0 bases and J dropped 10; count of bases not matched to a gene: 13. The CDR3 runs to 16 residues. This CDR3 is CASSPPGSSRGNAQYF. The CDR3, as DNA: TGTGCCAGCTCACCACCGGGTTCTAGCAGGGGGAATGCGCAGTATTTT. Full variable domain (rest looked up from reference TRBV18 and TRBJ2-3): NAGVMQNPRHLVRRRGQEARLRCSPMKGHSHVYWYRQLPEEGLKFMVYLQKENIIDESGMPKERFSAEFPKEGPSILRIQQVVRGDSAAYFCASSPPGSSRGNAQYFGPGTRLTVL.

There are a few counts of this clone. The rearrangement links TRBV6-1 to TRBJ2-1; 8 bases line up with TRBD1. Germline CDR1 and CDR2: MNHNS and SASEGT. Trimming cost V 8 bases and J 6 bases; bases outside gene matches: 3. CDR3 length equals 12 residues. The chain's CDR3 is CASDRGFNEQFF. CDR3 coding DNA: TGTGCCAGCGACAGGGGTTTCAATGAGCAGTTCTTC.

As for this clone: Other DNA sequences in this specimen translate into the identical CDR3. V and J are TRBV28 and TRBJ1-5; D is unresolved. This CDR3 contains 12 residues. Trimming cost V 5 bases and J 3 bases, with 5 bases left between them. CDR1 is MDHEN, CDR2 SYDVKM, per germline. The CDR3 loop is CASSLLNQPQHF. The CDR3 DNA reads TGTGCCAGCAGTCTTCTCAATCAGCCCCAGCATTTT.

This clone turned up a few times. The rearrangement links TRBV5-1 to TRBJ2-2; D gene uncertain. The germline V gene has CDR1 SGHRS and CDR2 YFSETQ. The CDR3 is made up of 13 amino acids. With 2 bases removed from V and 7 bases from J, the gap between germline ends came to 9 bases. The CDR3 sequence is CASSFNVYGELFF. Here the CDR3 DNA reads TGCGCCAGCAGCTTCAATGTCTACGGGGAGCTGTTTTTT.

The rearrangement joins TRBV28 to TRBJ1-5; D is ambiguous. V lost 3 bases and J 0 bases, leaving 9 bases between the germline ends. The CDR3 is made up of 15 amino acids. Germline V lookup: CDR1 MDHEN, CDR2 SYDVKM. The CDR3 reads CASSLRSYSNQPQHF. For the CDR3, the DNA is TGTGCCAGCAGTTTGCGGAGTTATAGCAATCAGCCCCAGCATTTT.

This clone occurred a few times. The chain combines TRBV7-9 with TRBJ1-5, with D hard to call. Trimming pared 5 bases from V and 9 bases from J, leaving 11 bases between. The CDR3 sequence is 12 residues long. The germline V gene has CDR1 SEHNR and CDR2 FQNEAQ (reference sequence). The CDR3 bases are TGTGCCAGCAGCGGTGGAGGAGGGCCCCAGCATTTT. It is translated as CASSGGGGPQHF.

Only a few counts were recorded for this clone. V and J are TRBV19 and TRBJ1-6; weak D call: TRBD1 (5 bases). The CDR3 length is 11 residues. Trimming shortened V by 8 bases and J by 12 bases, and 11 bases separated the two germline ends. Germline CDR1 is LNHDA and CDR2 is SQIVND (reference sequence). CDR3 residues: CASGMGGPLHF. The CDR3 DNA reads as TGTGCCAGTGGGATGGGGGGACCCCTCCACTTT.

This clone was found a few times. J is TRBJ2-4 and V is TRBV7-2; 8 bases match TRBD1. The V gene's germline CDR1 is SGHTA and CDR2 FQGNSA. The CDR3 spans 15 residues. The V segment lost 4 bases and the J segment 3 bases; nucleotides outside the gene matches: 5. The CDR3 DNA reads as TGTGCCAGCAGCTCAGGGGGCGCGGGCAAAAACATTCAGTACTTC. Translating it yields CASSSGGAGKNIQYF.

V and J are TRBV20-1 and TRBJ1-2, with a weak D call TRBD1 (6 bases). The germline gives CDR1 DFQATT, CDR2 SNEGSKA (reference sequence). The CDR3 runs 11 residues. The CDR3 reads CRPGAPGSYTF. CDR3 nucleotide sequence: TGCAGACCAGGGGCCCCAGGGAGCTACACCTTC.

This clone was counted between two and nine times. This rearrangement joins TRBV19 to TRBJ1-2; weak D call: TRBD1 (5 bases). CDR3 size: 15 residues. Trimming removed 8 bases at V and 4 bases at J, with 20 bases between. Per germline, CDR1 LNHDA and CDR2 SQIVND (reference sequence). In DNA, the CDR3 is TGTGCCAGTTCTGTGACAGTCCAGATGGTCTATGGCTACACCTTC. Protein product: CASSVTVQMVYGYTF.

The chain employs TRBV19 and TRBJ2-7; the D gene is possibly TRBD1 (5 bases). Germline values: CDR1 LNHDA, CDR2 SQIVND (reference sequence). Trimming left V 1 base short and J 5 bases short, with 15 bases between. CDR3 length equals 15 residues. CDR3 residues: CASSIGVGRAHEQYF. CDR3 in DNA: TGTGCCAGTAGTATAGGAGTGGGCAGGGCCCACGAGCAGTACTTC.

The chain employs TRBV25-1 and TRBJ2-3, with 9 nucleotides matching TRBD1. V lost 6 bases and J lost 1; bases outside the gene matches: 11. From germline, CDR1 is MGHDK and CDR2 SYGVNS. The length of the CDR3 is 17 residues. CDR3 sequence: CASRQPGTGFGTDTQYF. DNA of the CDR3: TGTGCCAGCAGACAGCCCGGGACAGGGTTTGGCACAGATACGCAGTATTTT.

This clone was counted a single time. CDR3 nucleotides: TGTGCCAGTAGTATTCAACTAGCGGGGGGAGCGAATGAGCAGTTCTTC. Residues: CASSIQLAGGANEQFF. This chain links TRBV19 with TRBJ2-1, with 12 bases identical to TRBD2. V trimming: 3 bases; J trimming: 7 bases; junction bases outside the gene matches: 7. CDR1 and CDR2 from the germline V gene are LNHDA and SQIVND (reference sequence). The length of the CDR3 is 16 residues.

The chain recombines TRBV5-4 with TRBJ1-2; TRBD1 aligns across 8 bases. The CDR3 covers 14 residues. CDR1 is SGHNT and CDR2 is YYREEE in the germline V gene (reference sequence). The V and J ends lost 3 bases and 3 bases, in that order; junction bases with no gene match: 4. CDR3: CASSSDRDDYGYTF. Written as DNA, the CDR3 is TGTGCCAGCAGCTCGGACAGGGACGACTATGGCTACACCTTC. Complete variable domain (other parts from reference TRBV5-4 and TRBJ1-2): ETGVTQSPTHLIKTRGQQVTLRCSSQSGHNTVSWYQQALGQGPQFIFQYYREEENGRGNFPPRFSGLQFPNYSSELNVNALELDDSALYLCASSSDRDDYGYTFGSGTRLTVV.

This clone appeared a few times. The chain is built from TRBV7-2 and TRBJ2-4; TRBD1 agrees at 8 bases. Germline values: CDR1 SGHTA, CDR2 FQGNSA. The CDR3 contains 15 residues. V shed 5 bases and J 3 bases; nucleotides not matched to a gene: 6. The CDR3 spells CASSPKGQDKNIQYF. The CDR3 DNA follows: TGTGCCAGCAGCCCGAAGGGACAGGACAAAAACATTCAGTACTTC. Drawing the rest from reference TRBV7-2 and TRBJ2-4, the complete variable domain is GAGVSQSPSNKVTEKGKDVELRCDPISGHTALYWYRQSLGQGLEFLIYFQGNSAPDKSGLPSDRFSAERTGGSVSTLTIQRTQQEDSAVYLCASSPKGQDKNIQYFGAGTRLSVL.

The chain couples TRBV18 to TRBJ2-5; weak D call: TRBD1 (5 bases). Trimming cost V 6 bases and J 2 bases, with 10 bases left between them. The germline V gene encodes CDR1 KGHSH and CDR2 LQKENI. CDR3 length: 13 residues. CDR3: CASSQGAQETQYF. The CDR3 DNA sequence: TGTGCCAGCTCTCAAGGGGCGCAAGAGACCCAGTACTTC. Using reference TRBV18 and TRBJ2-5 for the parts outside the CDR3, the full variable domain is NAGVMQNPRHLVRRRGQEARLRCSPMKGHSHVYWYRQLPEEGLKFMVYLQKENIIDESGMPKERFSAEFPKEGPSILRIQQVVRGDSAAYFCASSQGAQETQYFGPGTRLLVL.

This clone occurred a few times. This chain uses TRBV11-1 with TRBJ2-5; no firm D call. The end of the DNA is better explained by TRBJ2-7, so the J call may be wrong. This CDR3 has 13 amino acids. Germline-derived CDR1 and CDR2 are SGHAT and FQDESV (reference sequence). CDR3 protein: CASSLASSYEQYF. Written as DNA, the CDR3 is TGTGCCAGCAGCTTAGCTAGCTCCTACGAGCAGTACTTC.

In its sample, this clone was seen a few times. This chain connects TRBV18 to TRBJ1-5, with D hard to call. V dropped 4 bases and J dropped 1 base, with 5 bases sitting between them. CDR3 length: 13 amino acids. From germline, CDR1 is KGHSH and CDR2 LQKENI. CDR3 coding DNA: TGTGCCAGCTCACGTCAGAGCAATCAGCCCCAGCATTTT. Its translation is CASSRQSNQPQHF.

The chain joins TRBV10-2 to TRBJ2-1; D call uncertain. Trimming took off 3 bases at V and 7 bases at J, with 10 bases between the two ends. The CDR3 is made up of 13 amino acids. Germline CDR1 is WSHSY and CDR2 is SAAADI. For the CDR3, the DNA is TGCGCCAGCAGTGACTATAAACTGAATGAGCAGTTCTTC. Its protein product is CASSDYKLNEQFF.

The chain has TRBV5-8 and TRBJ2-2; D might be TRBD1 (5 bases). There are 15 residues in the CDR3. CDR1 and CDR2 from the germline V gene are SGHTS and YDEGEE. The V end lost 2 bases, the J end lost 8 bases, and 16 bases lay between the germline ends. CDR3 nucleotide sequence: TGTGCCAGCAGCTTTCGGGTAGCCCAGGGAGGGGAGCTGTTTTTT. This sequence encodes CASSFRVAQGGELFF.

In this sample, this clone turned up a few times. The chain couples TRBV27 to TRBJ2-7; 9 nucleotides align to TRBD2. V lost 5 bases, J lost 3 bases, and 8 bases stayed unmatched. Germline values: CDR1 MNHEY, CDR2 SMNVEV (reference sequence). This CDR3 contains 15 residues. The CDR3 loop reads CASSIGAGGFYEQYV. CDR3 nucleotides: TGTGCCAGCAGTATCGGGGCGGGGGGGTTCTACGAGCAGTACGTC.

This clone was detected only a few times. The V call is TRBV7-8, the J call TRBJ2-5; perhaps TRBD1 as D (5 bases). Germline CDR1 SGHVS, CDR2 FQNEAQ. CDR3 length: 14 residues. V was trimmed by 1 base and J by 5 bases, leaving 11 bases between them. CDR3: CASSLVGQPETQYF. The CDR3 DNA follows: TGTGCCAGCAGCTTAGTAGGACAACCCGAGACCCAGTACTTC.

This clone came up a few times. This rearrangement joins TRBV18 to TRBJ1-5; D is perhaps TRBD1 (5 bases). V dropped 1 base and J dropped 7 bases, with 14 bases sitting between them. The germline V gene has CDR1 KGHSH and CDR2 LQKENI. The CDR3 spans 15 residues. The CDR3 is CASSPRQDRDQPQHF. The CDR3 coding sequence is TGTGCCAGCTCACCACGACAAGACAGAGACCAGCCCCAGCATTTT. The full variable domain, in which reference TRBV18 and TRBJ1-5 provide the parts outside the CDR3, is NAGVMQNPRHLVRRRGQEARLRCSPMKGHSHVYWYRQLPEEGLKFMVYLQKENIIDESGMPKERFSAEFPKEGPSILRIQQVVRGDSAAYFCASSPRQDRDQPQHFGDGTRLSIL.

This clone was counted only a few times. The V call is TRBV19, the J call TRBJ2-6, with a weak D call TRBD2 (5 bases). This CDR3 is 15 amino acids long. The V end lost 3 bases, the J end lost 0 bases, and 6 bases lay between the germline ends. Per the germline V gene, CDR1 is LNHDA and CDR2 is SQIVND (reference sequence). The CDR3 sequence is CASSIGNSGANVLTF. For the CDR3, the DNA is TGTGCCAGTAGTATCGGGAACTCTGGGGCCAACGTCCTGACTTTC.

The V and J genes are TRBV25-1 and TRBJ2-3; TRBD2 aligns across 9 bases. The V and J ends lost 6 bases and 7 bases, in that order; junction bases with no gene match: 11. Germline lookup yields CDR1 MGHDK and CDR2 SYGVNS. The CDR3 contains 15 residues. The CDR3 DNA reads TGTGCCAGCAGGGGGCCGGGACTAGCTACACATACGCAGTATTTT. Its protein is CASRGPGLATHTQYF.

V is TRBV5-5 and J is TRBJ2-6; D call uncertain. This CDR3 contains 15 residues. Germline CDR1 reads SGHKS; CDR2 reads YYEKEE (reference sequence). The V end was cut by 6 bases, the J end by 1 base, with 11 bases between. The CDR3 here is CASINTWSGANVLTF. The CDR3 DNA is TGTGCCAGCATCAATACATGGTCTGGGGCCAACGTCCTGACTTTC.

The chain is built from TRBV28 and TRBJ1-4, with TRBD1 as a possible D gene (6 bases). V shed 3 bases and J shed 7 bases, with 12 bases lying between them. Germline assignment: CDR1 MDHEN and CDR2 SYDVKM. This CDR3 is built from 14 residues. The CDR3, as DNA: TGTGCCAGCAGTTTTCCGGGGGGCGGTGAAAAACTGTTTTTT. It codes for CASSFPGGGEKLFF.